The text below deals with one TCR beta chain. Its antigen is undetermined. The PCR contained 60 Vbeta and 13 Jbeta primers. The assay was immunoSEQ multiplex PCR, and TCRdb's table has in-frame clones only and misses some. Of 130,000 or so clones in the sample, 64% were seen once. These data belong to a study of cytomegalovirus exposure and HLA in healthy donors. About the research overall: Roughly 80 million unique TCRs from HLA-typed donors were held in an early data release.

Study-level findings and limits: Rates of TCR association differed by HLA locus in a later analysis, with DRB1 highest and HLA-C lowest. Most CMV-associated TCR beta chains were later found to appear HLA-restricted. Several of the most significant clusters appeared linked to common viral pathogens, based on a later analysis.

Germline V lookup: CDR1 MNHEY, CDR2 SVGAGI. Trimming cost V 7 bases and J 4 bases; bases outside gene matches: 5. The CDR3 loop spans 14 amino acids. What was sequenced was PBMCs. The receptor was isolated from a woman in her forties in good health and CMV-seronegative. The chain joins TRBV6-5 to TRBJ2-2; 8 bases map to TRBD2. The chain's CDR3 is CASKRGGITGELFF. The CDR3 DNA reads as TGTGCCAGCAAACGGGGGGGCATCACCGGGGAGCTGTTTTTT.